The 15 T cell receptor beta chains listed next were all sequenced from one sample in a study of blood T cells in healthy people across ages. With a J-beta primer mix and a sample-barcoded 5' primer, a second PCR ran about 6 to 11 cycles. TCRdb passed the 5' RACE reads through MiXCR, listing each CDR3 protein once. The table has under 2,000,000 distinct CDR3 sequences, around half seen once. The sample taken for sequencing was blood. The receptors were sampled from a middle-aged woman in good health.

The chain joins TRBV29-1 to TRBJ2-1, with unresolved D. Germline lookup yields CDR1 SQVTM and CDR2 ANQGSEA. CDR3 size: 12 residues. V gave up 5 bases and J gave up 4 bases, with 9 bases separating them. The CDR3 DNA sequence: TGCAGCGTTTCCCCGAGGTACAATGAGCAGTTCTTC. It yields the protein CSVSPRYNEQFF.

This clonotype was observed a handful of times. The rearrangement links TRBV11-2 to TRBJ2-1, with D perhaps being TRBD1 or TRBD2 (5 bases each). Germline lookup yields CDR1 SGHAT and CDR2 FQNNGV. This CDR3 is 15 amino acids long. The V end was cut by 7 bases, the J end by 8 bases, with 21 bases between. CDR3 sequence: CASTVTTGRRHEQFF. In DNA form, the CDR3 reads TGTGCCAGCACCGTAACGACGGGACGGAGGCATGAGCAGTTCTTC.

V gene TRBV10-3 combines with J gene TRBJ2-5, with a tentative D call TRBD2 (5 bases). The length of the CDR3 is 15 residues. The germline CDR1 and CDR2 sequences are ENHRY and SYGVKD. Trimming shortened V by 7 bases and J by 4 bases, and 19 bases separated the two germline ends. The CDR3 region has the DNA TGTGCCATCATGCGCACGGGTCTTGGAGGAGAGACCCAGTACTTC. Translated: CAIMRTGLGGETQYF.

This clonotype appeared once. This chain connects TRBV7-2 to TRBJ1-5; D perhaps matches TRBD1 (5 bases). Per the germline V gene, CDR1 is SGHTA and CDR2 is FQGNSA. This CDR3 is built from 15 residues. V was shortened by 1 base and J by 7 bases, with 14 bases between the two germline ends. CDR3 sequence reads: CASSLGAPGWQPQHF. Written as DNA, the CDR3 is TGTGCCAGCAGCTTAGGGGCGCCAGGGTGGCAGCCCCAGCATTTT.

V gene TRBV27 combines with J gene TRBJ2-3, with 8 bases lining up with TRBD2. Germline V lookup: CDR1 MNHEY, CDR2 SMNVEV (reference sequence). The CDR3 length is 16 residues. V shed 4 bases and J 0 bases; nucleotides not matched to a gene: 6. The CDR3 is CASSSRLAISTDTQYF. CDR3 DNA sequence: TGTGCCAGCAGTTCAAGACTAGCGATAAGCACAGATACGCAGTATTTT.

This clonotype was seen a handful of times. The gene calls are TRBV7-2 and TRBJ2-3; the D call may be TRBD1 or TRBD2 (5 bases each). The ends were cut back, 1 base at V and 4 bases at J, with 15 bases in the middle. The CDR3 sequence is 16 residues long. The V gene's germline CDR1 is SGHTA and CDR2 FQGNSA. CDR3 sequence: CASSLVGEGSPDTQYF. CDR3 bases: TGTGCCAGCAGCTTAGTAGGCGAGGGGTCCCCAGATACGCAGTATTTT.

This clonotype was detected only a few times. The V call is TRBV15, the J call TRBJ2-7, with D perhaps TRBD1 (6 bases). The CDR3 length is 12 residues. Germline V gene data show CDR1 as LNHNV and CDR2 as YYDKDF (reference sequence). The V end was cut by 0 bases, the J end by 12 bases, with 12 bases between. The CDR3, as DNA: TGTGCCACCAGCAGAGATAGGGGGTTGTCGTACTTC. It is translated as CATSRDRGLSYF.

At least ten counts were recorded for this clonotype. V and J are TRBV7-2 and TRBJ2-1; D call uncertain. Trimming left V 4 bases short and J 3 bases short, with 10 bases between. The germline CDR1 and CDR2 sequences are SGHTA and FQGNSA. CDR3 length equals 14 residues. In DNA form, the CDR3 reads TGTGCCAGCAGCTCTATGCTAAGCTACAATGAGCAGTTCTTC. This translates into CASSSMLSYNEQFF. The whole variable domain, remainder taken from reference TRBV7-2 and TRBJ2-1, is GAGVSQSPSNKVTEKGKDVELRCDPISGHTALYWYRQSLGQGLEFLIYFQGNSAPDKSGLPSDRFSAERTGGSVSTLTIQRTQQEDSAVYLCASSSMLSYNEQFFGPGTRLTVL.

This clonotype showed up just a few times. This sequence joins TRBV6-2 or TRBV6-3 and TRBJ2-1; TRBD1 matches 9 bases. CDR1 is MNHEY and CDR2 is SVGEGT in the germline V gene. V trimming: 10 bases; J trimming: 1 base; junction bases outside the gene matches: 5. This CDR3 comprises 14 residues. The CDR3 nucleotides are TGTGCCACCATAGGACAGGGGTCCTACAATGAGCAGTTCTTC. Residues: CATIGQGSYNEQFF.

The chain couples TRBV2 to TRBJ2-1; no firm D call. Germline-derived CDR1 and CDR2 are SNHLY and FYNNEI. Trimming took 0 bases from V and 10 from J, leaving 10 bases between them. The CDR3 runs 13 residues. The CDR3 DNA reads as TGTGCCAGCAGTGAAGCGCCAGTGGACGAGCAGTTCTTC. This codes for CASSEAPVDEQFF.

The chain recombines TRBV7-9 with TRBJ1-2; D unresolved. The germline gives CDR1 SEHNR, CDR2 FQNEAQ (reference sequence). CDR3 length: 13 residues. V was shortened by 4 bases and J by 4 bases, with 10 bases between the two germline ends. This CDR3 is CASSSLVIYGYTF. CDR3 coding DNA: TGTGCCAGCAGCTCCCTAGTAATCTATGGCTACACCTTC.

This chain connects TRBV7-2 to TRBJ1-2; a weak D match, TRBD1 (5 bases). Germline values: CDR1 SGHTA, CDR2 FQGNSA. V was clipped by 10 bases and J by 9 bases, with 12 bases between them. The CDR3 length is 10 residues. In nucleotides, the CDR3 is TGTGCCACCCGAGGGACGCGCTACACCTTC. Translation gives CATRGTRYTF.

The gene calls are TRBV10-1 and TRBJ2-5; D is undetermined. The better agreement between TRBJ2-7 and the DNA end casts doubt on the J call. Per germline, CDR1 WNHNN and CDR2 SYGVQD (reference sequence). This CDR3 comprises 12 residues. The CDR3 nucleotides are TGCGCCAGCACCGGAGACAAGGACGAGCAGTACTTC. Translating it yields CASTGDKDEQYF.

A remark on this clonotype: The junction differs from germline at one of its ends, possibly a read error. The chain employs TRBV6-2 or TRBV6-3 and TRBJ2-4; D unclear. CDR1 and CDR2 from the germline V gene are MNHEY and SVGEGT. The CDR3 has 17 residues. CDR3 residues: CASRKPGRPPAKTIQYF. The DNA for the CDR3 is TGTGCCAGCAGAAAACCGGGCAGGCCGCCTGCCAAAACCATTCAGTACTTC.

This chain connects TRBV7-2 to TRBJ1-1; D remains unclear. V lost 4 bases and J 0 bases, leaving 9 bases between the germline ends. Germline lookup yields CDR1 SGHTA and CDR2 FQGNSA. CDR3 length: 14 amino acids. The CDR3 DNA is TGTGCCAGCAGCTCCGTCAGATTGAACACTGAAGCTTTCTTT. Translated: CASSSVRLNTEAFF.